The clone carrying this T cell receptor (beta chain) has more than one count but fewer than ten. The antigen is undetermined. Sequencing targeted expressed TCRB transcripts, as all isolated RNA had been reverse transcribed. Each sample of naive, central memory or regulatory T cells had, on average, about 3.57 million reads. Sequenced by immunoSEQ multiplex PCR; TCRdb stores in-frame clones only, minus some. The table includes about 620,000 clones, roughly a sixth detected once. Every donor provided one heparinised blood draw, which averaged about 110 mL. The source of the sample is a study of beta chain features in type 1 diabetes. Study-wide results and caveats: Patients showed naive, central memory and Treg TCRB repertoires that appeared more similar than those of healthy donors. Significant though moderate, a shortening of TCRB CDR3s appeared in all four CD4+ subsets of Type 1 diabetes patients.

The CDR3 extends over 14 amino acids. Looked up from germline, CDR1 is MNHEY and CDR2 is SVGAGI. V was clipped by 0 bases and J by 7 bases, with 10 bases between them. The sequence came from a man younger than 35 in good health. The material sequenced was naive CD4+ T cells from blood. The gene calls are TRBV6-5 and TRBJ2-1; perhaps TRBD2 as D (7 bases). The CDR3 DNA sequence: TGTGCCAGCAGTTACTCCGGGGGGCTGAATGAGCAGTTCTTC. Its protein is CASSYSGGLNEQFF.